The 29 T cell receptor beta chains below were found in one sample sequenced in a study of T cells in Graves' hyperthyroidism and ophthalmopathy. TCR beta CDR3 sequences were amplified from RNA transcripts. During a first-round RT-PCR of the TCR CDR3, the HTBI primer set was used. TCRdb itself ran the multiplex PCR reads through MiXCR, one entry per CDR3 protein. The table includes 610,000 or so distinct CDR3 sequences, roughly 46% detected once. Sequenced input: peripheral blood or thyroid tissue (not recorded which). The receptors here all came from a woman younger than 35 with Graves' hyperthyroidism.

A few counts support this clonotype. V is TRBV4-1 and J is TRBJ2-7, with 9 bases fitting TRBD2. CDR1 and CDR2 (germline): MGHRA, YSYEKL. This CDR3 spans 15 amino acids. The trim removed 4 bases at V and 2 bases at J, leaving 6 bases unmatched. CDR3 nucleotide sequence: TGCGCCAGCAGCCTGCCGACTAGCGGAGCCTACGAGCAGTACTTC. Protein: CASSLPTSGAYEQYF.

There are a few counts of this clonotype. V and J are TRBV12-3 or TRBV12-4 and TRBJ2-1; TRBD2 is a possible D gene (6 bases). The CDR3 extends over 15 amino acids. Trimming took 5 bases from V and 3 from J, leaving 14 bases between them. The CDR3 is CASSLTAGRYNEQFF. In DNA form, the CDR3 reads TGTGCCAGCAGTCTTACAGCGGGTCGCTACAATGAGCAGTTCTTC.

This clonotype came up many times. The rearrangement links TRBV19 to TRBJ2-7; D perhaps matches TRBD2 (7 bases). The germline V gene has CDR1 LNHDA and CDR2 SQIVND (reference sequence). The CDR3 extends over 12 amino acids. The V and J ends lost 3 bases and 9 bases respectively, with 12 bases between them. The CDR3: CASSIQGGGQYF. DNA for the CDR3: TGTGCCAGTAGTATCCAGGGAGGGGGGCAGTACTTC.

The CDR3 nucleotides are TGCAGCGTAGGAGCAGGGTTGAACACTGAAGCTTTCTTT. Its protein is CSVGAGLNTEAFF. The chain has TRBV29-1 and TRBJ1-1; D is perhaps TRBD1 (5 bases). CDR3 length: 13 amino acids. Germline lookup yields CDR1 SQVTM and CDR2 ANQGSEA. V lost 6 bases and J lost 0, with 11 bases in between.

The chain joins TRBV2 to TRBJ1-5; D is perhaps TRBD1 (5 bases). This CDR3 spans 15 amino acids. Germline V lookup: CDR1 SNHLY, CDR2 FYNNEI. The ends were cut back, 4 bases at V and 7 bases at J, with 17 bases in the middle. CDR3 DNA sequence: TGTGCCAGCAGTGGGGGACTAGCGGGAGGGCAGCCCCAGCATTTT. The encoded protein is CASSGGLAGGQPQHF.

A remark on this clonotype: A much larger clonotype is one base distant, so this may be a read error. V is TRBV15 and J is TRBJ2-2, with TRBD2 identical over 10 bases. CDR3 length: 17 residues. Germline loops: CDR1 LNHNV, CDR2 YYDKDF (reference sequence). V lost 0 bases and J lost 4; bases outside the gene matches: 5. Written as DNA, the CDR3 is TGTGCCACCAGCAGAGATCCCTCTAGCGGGGGCACCGGGGAGCTGTTTTTT. It yields the protein CATSRDPSSGGTGELFF.

The CDR3 region is CASSDSGPYQPQHF. The CDR3 DNA sequence: TGTGCCAGCAGTGATAGTGGTCCCTATCAGCCCCAGCATTTT. The chain is built from TRBV2 and TRBJ1-5; the D is unclear. Germline CDR1 and CDR2: SNHLY and FYNNEI. Trimming took 3 bases from V and 5 from J, leaving 11 bases between them. CDR3 length: 14 residues.

This clonotype was counted once. This chain links TRBV20-1 with TRBJ2-6; D remains unclear. The CDR3 loop spans 13 amino acids. Trimming took 1 base from V and 4 from J, leaving 5 bases between them. Germline assignment: CDR1 DFQATT and CDR2 SNEGSKA (reference sequence). This CDR3 reads CSARGAGANVLTF. The CDR3 DNA sequence: TGCAGTGCTAGAGGGGCGGGGGCCAACGTCCTGACTTTC.

This clonotype came up many times. The chain links TRBV29-1 to TRBJ2-7; D might be TRBD1 or TRBD2, each matching 5 bases. The CDR3 spans 12 residues. V was pared by 8 bases and J by 1 base, with 12 bases between. Germline V CDR1 and CDR2: SQVTM, ANQGSEA. CDR3 nucleotide sequence: TGCAGCTTTGGGGGAGCGTCCTACGAGCAGTACTTC. This encodes CSFGGASYEQYF.

The rearrangement uses TRBV20-1 and TRBJ1-5, with D unclear. V was pared by 6 bases and J by 0 bases, with 21 bases between. CDR3 size: 17 residues. The V gene's germline CDR1 is DFQATT and CDR2 SNEGSKA (reference sequence). The CDR3 DNA is TGCAGTGCCAGCAGTTTGAGAGGGATCCATAGCAATCAGCCCCAGCATTTT. This translates into CSASSLRGIHSNQPQHF.

Ten or more counts support this clonotype. The rearrangement joins TRBV3-1 to TRBJ2-7, with D possibly called TRBD1 or TRBD2 (5 bases each). Germline CDR1 and CDR2: LGHDT and YNNKEL (reference sequence). The ends were cut back, 6 bases at V and 3 bases at J, with 12 bases in the middle. This CDR3 contains 13 residues. In nucleotides, the CDR3 is TGTGCCAGCAGTGCCGGGACGGTCTACGAGCAGTACTTC. The encoded protein is CASSAGTVYEQYF.

This clonotype has just one count. The rearrangement links TRBV2 to TRBJ1-2; D call uncertain. Trimming stripped 6 bases from V and 8 bases from J, with 16 bases between. Germline assignment: CDR1 SNHLY and CDR2 FYNNEI. The CDR3 consists of 13 residues. The CDR3: CASRGTNQGGYTF. CDR3 nucleotide sequence: TGTGCCAGCAGGGGCACTAACCAAGGAGGCTACACCTTC.

The J gene is TRBJ2-2, the V gene TRBV20-1; D perhaps matches TRBD2 (6 bases). The CDR3 totals 15 residues. Per germline, CDR1 DFQATT and CDR2 SNEGSKA (reference sequence). V was pared by 6 bases and J by 1 base, with 15 bases between. In DNA form, the CDR3 reads TGCAGTGCCCCAATGGAGGGCGAGAACACCGGGGAGCTGTTTTTT. Amino acids: CSAPMEGENTGELFF.

The chain links TRBV5-1 to TRBJ2-3, with 9 bases identical to TRBD2. The CDR3 extends over 14 amino acids. The germline V gene has CDR1 SGHRS and CDR2 YFSETQ. The J segment lost 2 bases and the V segment lost 7 bases, leaving 5 bases of the junction unmatched. In DNA, the CDR3 is TGCGCCAGCGCGACTAGCGGAAACACAGATACGCAGTATTTT. The encoded protein is CASATSGNTDTQYF.

This clonotype has ten or more counts. This chain links TRBV7-8 with TRBJ2-7; 11 nucleotides align to TRBD2. The CDR3 is made up of 16 amino acids. The V gene end was trimmed by 3 bases and the J gene end by 2 bases; junction bases not matched to a gene: 6. Germline CDR1 and CDR2: SGHVS and FQNEAQ. CDR3 region: CASSFKLAGATYEQYF. The CDR3 coding sequence is TGTGCCAGCAGCTTTAAACTAGCGGGAGCAACCTACGAGCAGTACTTC.

This clonotype showed up many times. The V gene is TRBV7-2, the J gene TRBJ1-1; no clear D gene. Germline CDR1 reads SGHTA; CDR2 reads FQGNSA. The CDR3 has 13 residues. V was clipped by 5 bases and J by 5 bases, with 12 bases between them. The CDR3 here is CASSPTWITEAFF. The CDR3, as DNA: TGTGCCAGCAGCCCTACTTGGATTACTGAAGCTTTCTTT.

This clonotype was recorded at least ten times. The V call is TRBV9, the J call TRBJ2-7; perhaps TRBD1 as D (6 bases). Germline loops: CDR1 SGDLS, CDR2 YYNGEE. This CDR3 contains 15 residues. V was shortened by 2 bases and J by 0 bases, with 12 bases between the two germline ends. CDR3 coding DNA: TGTGCCAGCAGCGTTTCCGGGACACTCTCCTACGAGCAGTACTTC. Translated, it gives CASSVSGTLSYEQYF.

This clonotype was detected only once. The chain employs TRBV27 and TRBJ1-6; the match to TRBD1 covers 8 bases. Germline lookup yields CDR1 MNHEY and CDR2 SMNVEV (reference sequence). This CDR3 has 14 residues. Unmatched junction bases numbered 6, after V lost 5 bases and J lost 9 bases. The CDR3 DNA reads TGTGCCAGCAGTACCCAGGGGGCCAGTTCACCCCTCCACTTT. It yields the protein CASSTQGASSPLHF.

V is TRBV7-2 and J is TRBJ2-1, with a possible D match to TRBD1 (6 bases). V lost 1 base, J lost 4 bases, and 8 bases lay in between. Germline CDR1 reads SGHTA; CDR2 reads FQGNSA. This CDR3 contains 14 residues. CDR3: CASSLVQGYNEQFF. CDR3 DNA sequence: TGTGCCAGCAGCTTAGTCCAGGGGTACAATGAGCAGTTCTTC.

This clonotype was seen repeatedly, ten times or more. The chain uses TRBV19 and TRBJ2-6; the D gene could be TRBD1 or TRBD2 (5 bases each). Germline lookup yields CDR1 LNHDA and CDR2 SQIVND (reference sequence). This CDR3 comprises 18 residues. V gave up 6 bases and J gave up 4 bases, with 22 bases separating them. CDR3 sequence reads: CASRRDPYLVSGANVLTF. In DNA form, the CDR3 reads TGTGCCAGTAGAAGGGACCCCTATTTAGTATCCGGGGCCAACGTCCTGACTTTC.

The chain is built from TRBV30 and TRBJ2-7, with D possibly TRBD1 on 6 matching bases. The DNA end favors TRBJ2-1, so the J call may be wrong. The CDR3 has 12 residues. Germline lookup yields CDR1 GTSNPN and CDR2 SVGIG (reference sequence). The CDR3 protein is CAWTYRAGEQFF. In nucleotides, the CDR3 is TGTGCCTGGACGTACAGGGCAGGCGAGCAGTTCTTC.

About this clonotype itself: A much larger clone differs by one base, so this may be a read error. The conserved phenylalanine or tryptophan normally closing the CDR3 is absent here, so this likely arose from a read error. The chain is built from TRBV6-5 and TRBJ1-6, with unresolved D. Between the trimmed V and J ends, which lost 6 bases and 5 bases, there was a span of 17 bases. Germline V gene sequence: CDR1 MNHEY, CDR2 SVGAGI. The CDR3 length is 16 residues. CDR3 sequence (DNA): TGTGCCAGCAGGCGCCGGGGTTGGCTAGATAATTCACCCCTCCACCTT. This sequence encodes CASRRRGWLDNSPLHL.

About this clonotype itself: The conserved phenylalanine or tryptophan is not found at the CDR3 terminus, so this likely reflects a read error. This sequence joins TRBV6-1 and TRBJ2-3; 7 bases agree with TRBD2. Unmatched junction bases numbered 11, after V lost 7 bases and J lost 4 bases. Germline V lookup: CDR1 MNHNS, CDR2 SASEGT. There are 15 residues in the CDR3. CDR3 coding DNA: TGTGCCAGCAACCGGGAGGCAGGGTTACCAGATACGCAGTATCTT. Its protein is CASNREAGLPDTQYL.

With respect to this clonotype: A much larger clone lies one base from this, so it may be a read error. The chain combines TRBV6-1 with TRBJ2-5; perhaps D is TRBD1 or TRBD2 (5 bases each). Germline assignment: CDR1 MNHNS and CDR2 SASEGT. The CDR3 totals 15 residues. V dropped 4 bases and J dropped 5 bases, with 17 bases sitting between them. CDR3 residues: CASSAVGTSAETQYF. CDR3 DNA: TGTGCCAGCAGTGCCGTCGGGACCTCTGCCGAGACCCAGTACTTC.

The V call is TRBV6-5, the J call TRBJ1-1; D might be TRBD1 (5 bases). V lost 6 bases and J 2 bases, leaving 16 bases between the germline ends. The germline V gene encodes CDR1 MNHEY and CDR2 SVGAGI. CDR3 length equals 15 residues. CDR3 sequence reads: CASSSSGGTNTEAFF. DNA for the CDR3: TGTGCCAGCAGCTCTAGCGGCGGGACTAACACTGAAGCTTTCTTT.

This clonotype has at least ten counts. The chain has TRBV7-8 and TRBJ2-2; D is possibly TRBD1 or TRBD2 (5 bases each). The ends were cut back, 6 bases at V and 2 bases at J, with 19 bases in the middle. This CDR3 region has 17 residues. CDR1 and CDR2 (germline): SGHVS, FQNEAQ. CDR3 protein: CASRFSGTEPNTGELFF. The CDR3 DNA follows: TGTGCCAGCAGATTCTCCGGGACCGAACCTAACACCGGGGAGCTGTTTTTT.

The CDR3 is CASSETGGEAEQFF. DNA for the CDR3: TGTGCCAGCAGTGAAACGGGAGGTGAGGCTGAGCAGTTCTTC. V usage is TRBV2 and J usage is TRBJ2-1, with 7 bases lining up with TRBD2. Trimming removed 2 bases from V and 9 bases from J; junction bases left unmatched: 7. Germline values: CDR1 SNHLY, CDR2 FYNNEI. This CDR3 spans 14 amino acids.

This clonotype has a handful of counts. This chain joins TRBV12-3 or TRBV12-4 and TRBJ2-3, with 8 bases that match TRBD2. V was pared by 6 bases and J by 1 base, with 9 bases of the junction left unmatched. The CDR3 is made up of 16 amino acids. The CDR3 sequence: CASSPGSREGTDTQYF. The CDR3 region has the DNA TGTGCCAGCAGCCCCGGTTCGCGGGAGGGCACAGATACGCAGTATTTT.

The chain combines TRBV12-3 or TRBV12-4 with TRBJ1-2; a possible D gene is TRBD1 (5 bases). CDR3 length equals 14 residues. V lost 6 bases, J lost 8 bases, and 19 bases lay in between. CDR3 DNA sequence: TGTGCCAGCAGCTTCACCGGGACTGGATCGGGCTACACCTTC. Translation gives CASSFTGTGSGYTF.